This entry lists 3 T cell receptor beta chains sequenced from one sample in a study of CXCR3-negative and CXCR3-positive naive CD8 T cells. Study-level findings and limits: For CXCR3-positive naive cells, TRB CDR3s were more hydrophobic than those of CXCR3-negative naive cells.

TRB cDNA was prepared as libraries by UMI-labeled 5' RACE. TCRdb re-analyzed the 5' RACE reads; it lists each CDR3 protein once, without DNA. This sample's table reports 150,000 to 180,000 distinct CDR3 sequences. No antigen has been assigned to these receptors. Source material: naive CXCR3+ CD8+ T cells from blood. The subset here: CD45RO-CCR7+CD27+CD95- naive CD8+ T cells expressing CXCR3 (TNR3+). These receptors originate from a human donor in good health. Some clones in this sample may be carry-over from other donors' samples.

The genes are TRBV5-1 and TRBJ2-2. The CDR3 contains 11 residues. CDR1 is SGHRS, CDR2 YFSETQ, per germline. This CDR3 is CASSFSGELFF.

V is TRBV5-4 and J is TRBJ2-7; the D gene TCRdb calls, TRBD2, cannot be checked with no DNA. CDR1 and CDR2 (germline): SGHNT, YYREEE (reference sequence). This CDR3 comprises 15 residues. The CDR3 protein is CASSLALAGALEQYF. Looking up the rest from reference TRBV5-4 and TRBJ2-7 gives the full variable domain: ETGVTQSPTHLIKTRGQQVTLRCSSQSGHNTVSWYQQALGQGPQFIFQYYREEENGRGNFPPRFSGLQFPNYSSELNVNALELDDSALYLCASSLALAGALEQYFGPGTRLTVT.

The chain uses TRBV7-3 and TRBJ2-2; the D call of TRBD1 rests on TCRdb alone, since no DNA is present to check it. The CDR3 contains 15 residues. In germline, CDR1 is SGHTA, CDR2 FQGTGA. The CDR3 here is CASSTRGGNTGKLFF.